This passage covers 11 T cell receptor beta chains from one sample sequenced in a study of T cells in Graves' hyperthyroidism and ophthalmopathy. TCR beta CDR3 regions were amplified from RNA. Using the HTBI primer set, a first-round RT-PCR was run on the TCR CDR3. Using its own MiXCR run on the multiplex PCR reads, TCRdb lists one record per CDR3 protein. This table has some 250,000 distinct CDR3 sequences, roughly 15% appearing once. Sequencing used blood. The origin of the receptors is a middle-aged woman with Graves' hyperthyroidism that later progressed to Graves' ophthalmopathy.

The chain recombines TRBV4-1 with TRBJ1-3, with a tentative D call TRBD1 (6 bases). Trimming took off 6 bases at V and 2 bases at J, with 11 bases between the two ends. The CDR3 runs to 14 residues. The V gene's germline CDR1 is MGHRA and CDR2 YSYEKL. CDR3 DNA: TGCGCCAGCAGACCCGGGGGGCCTGGAAACACCATATATTTT. Translating it yields CASRPGGPGNTIYF.

The chain uses TRBV5-6 and TRBJ2-7; a possible D gene is TRBD2 (6 bases). Germline V lookup: CDR1 SGHDT, CDR2 YYEEEE. V was pared by 3 bases and J by 0 bases, with 19 bases between. This CDR3 region has 17 residues. The CDR3 coding sequence is TGTGCCAGCAGCTCCGTCCCTAGCGACGAGGGCTCCTACGAGCAGTACTTC. As protein: CASSSVPSDEGSYEQYF.

There are many counts of this clonotype. The V and J genes are TRBV28 and TRBJ2-1; 8 bases map to TRBD1. This CDR3 has 14 residues. V was clipped by 8 bases and J by 10 bases; unmatched bases: 13. The germline CDR1 and CDR2 sequences are MDHEN and SYDVKM. CDR3 sequence (DNA): TGTGCCAGCGGATATGGACAGGGAGGCTGGGAGCAGTTCTTC. It translates to CASGYGQGGWEQFF.

This chain joins TRBV14 and TRBJ2-3; unclear D gene. The CDR3 sequence is 14 residues long. V lost 1 base and J 2 bases, leaving 7 bases between the germline ends. Looked up from germline, CDR1 is SGHDN and CDR2 is FVKESK. For the CDR3, the DNA is TGTGCCAGCAGCCAAGGCCTTTACACAGATACGCAGTATTTT. This encodes CASSQGLYTDTQYF. Full variable domain (rest looked up from reference TRBV14 and TRBJ2-3): EAGVTQFPSHSVIEKGQTVTLRCDPISGHDNLYWYRRVMGKEIKFLLHFVKESKQDESGMPNNRFLAERTGGTYSTLKVQPAELEDSGVYFCASSQGLYTDTQYFGPGTRLTVL.

The chain combines TRBV20-1 with TRBJ2-1; a weak D match, TRBD2 (6 bases). V dropped 5 bases and J dropped 0 bases, with 11 bases sitting between them. Germline assignment: CDR1 DFQATT and CDR2 SNEGSKA (reference sequence). The CDR3 is 14 amino acids. The CDR3 DNA reads as TGCAGTGCTCGGGGACTTACCTCCTACAATGAGCAGTTCTTC. This translates into CSARGLTSYNEQFF.

Many counts were recorded for this clonotype. The rearrangement joins TRBV28 to TRBJ1-5, with unresolved D. This CDR3 is built from 15 residues. Between the trimmed V and J ends, which lost 5 bases and 5 bases, there was a span of 16 bases. Germline CDR1 and CDR2: MDHEN and SYDVKM. As DNA, the CDR3 is TGTGCCAGCAGTCCCCCCCGCGGCGGGTATCAGCCCCAGCATTTT. Translating it yields CASSPPRGGYQPQHF.

This clonotype was detected many times. The chain has TRBV7-9 and TRBJ2-5; 7 positions match TRBD1. The V segment lost 2 bases and the J segment 4 bases; nucleotides outside the gene matches: 7. The germline V gene has CDR1 SEHNR and CDR2 FQNEAQ (reference sequence). The CDR3 contains 15 residues. CDR3 residues: CASSLRRTGRETQYF. CDR3 DNA: TGTGCCAGCAGCTTAAGGCGGACAGGCCGAGAGACCCAGTACTTC.

The chain joins TRBV7-9 to TRBJ1-1; 10 bases align to TRBD1. After removal of 2 bases from V and 0 bases from J, the junction contained 3 bases not matched to a gene. Germline V CDR1 and CDR2: SEHNR, FQNEAQ (reference sequence). This CDR3 comprises 16 residues. CDR3 DNA sequence: TGTGCCAGCAGCTTACCGACAGGGGGCATGAACACTGAAGCTTTCTTT. Its protein is CASSLPTGGMNTEAFF.

This clonotype showed up just a few times. A read error may be the cause here, since a much bigger clone is one base away. CDR3 DNA: TGTGCCAGCAGTCAGAACAATGGGCAGTTCTTC. It yields the protein CASSQNNGQFF. The chain recombines TRBV7-9 with TRBJ2-1; D is ambiguous. Germline CDR1 and CDR2: SEHNR and FQNEAQ (reference sequence). The CDR3 has 11 amino acids.

This clonotype has ten or more counts. This sequence joins TRBV20-1 and TRBJ2-2; 11 bases map to TRBD1. The CDR3 is made up of 15 amino acids. V lost 6 bases and J lost 3; bases outside the gene matches: 6. CDR1 is DFQATT and CDR2 is SNEGSKA in the germline V gene (reference sequence). This CDR3 reads CSAPGTGGYTGELFF. The CDR3 region has the DNA TGCAGTGCGCCCGGGACAGGGGGTTACACCGGGGAGCTGTTTTTT.

This clonotype was seen more than once but under ten times. V is TRBV5-1 and J is TRBJ2-1; TRBD2 agrees at 8 bases. The germline gives CDR1 SGHRS, CDR2 YFSETQ. There are 19 residues in the CDR3. V lost 7 bases and J lost 6; bases outside the gene matches: 24. The CDR3 sequence: CASRYLLYTGGPSPNEQFF. CDR3 nucleotide sequence: TGCGCCAGCCGCTACCTCTTGTATACGGGAGGGCCCTCTCCCAATGAGCAGTTCTTC.